Each of the 24 T cell receptor beta chains below was sequenced from the same sample in a study of identical twins. TCRdb called the 5' RACE reads again in MiXCR, with one record for every CDR3 protein. Of 750,000 to 950,000 distinct CDR3 sequences in the sample, 12% are singletons; the top ten hold roughly 1.6%. Separately, the same data were catalogued under a study of yellow fever vaccine responses in identical twins.

The material sequenced was PBMCs. The origin of the receptors is a woman between 18 and 29 years old in good health.

This clonotype was counted between two and nine times. The CDR3 region is CATRESAGGFNEQFF. CDR3 DNA: TGTGCCACTAGGGAGTCGGCAGGGGGATTCAATGAGCAGTTCTTC. This sequence joins TRBV24-1 and TRBJ2-1, with 7 nucleotides matching TRBD1. The CDR3 has 15 amino acids. From germline, CDR1 is KGHDR and CDR2 SFDVKD. V dropped 10 bases and J dropped 6; count of bases not matched to a gene: 14.

V gene TRBV11-3 combines with J gene TRBJ2-7; unclear D gene. The V end was cut by 3 bases, the J end by 7 bases, with 13 bases between. Germline CDR1 and CDR2: SGHNT and YENEEA. The length of the CDR3 is 13 residues. CDR3 sequence (DNA): TGTGCCAGCAGCTTTTCCCGGGTAGGAGAGCAGTACGTC. Its protein is CASSFSRVGEQYV.

Many counts were recorded for this clonotype. The rearrangement links TRBV4-1 to TRBJ2-1; D unresolved. The V end lost 0 bases, the J end lost 7 bases, and 7 bases lay between the germline ends. The CDR3 has 13 residues. Germline values: CDR1 MGHRA, CDR2 YSYEKL. CDR3 bases: TGCGCCAGCAGCCAAGATCGGGTTAATGAGCAGTTCTTC. It yields the protein CASSQDRVNEQFF.

This chain connects TRBV7-9 to TRBJ2-1; D is ambiguous. The germline V gene has CDR1 SEHNR and CDR2 FQNEAQ (reference sequence). The CDR3 contains 15 residues. With 5 bases removed from V and 0 bases from J, the gap between germline ends came to 11 bases. This CDR3 is CASSQGYSSYNEQFF. The CDR3 DNA sequence: TGTGCCAGCAGCCAAGGGTACAGCTCCTACAATGAGCAGTTCTTC.

The chain links TRBV6-1 to TRBJ2-5; 15 nucleotides align to TRBD2. The germline CDR1 and CDR2 sequences are MNHNS and SASEGT. Germline trimming cut 7 bases from V and 4 bases from J; bases unmatched to any gene: 10. The CDR3 extends over 17 amino acids. The CDR3 protein is CASKMGGLAGGGETQYF. Here the CDR3 DNA reads TGTGCCAGCAAAATGGGTGGACTAGCGGGAGGGGGAGAGACCCAGTACTTC.

This clonotype was recorded a few times. The chain carries TRBV28 and TRBJ2-2; D is perhaps TRBD2 (7 bases). The ends were cut back, 7 bases at V and 5 bases at J, with 17 bases in the middle. The CDR3 extends over 15 amino acids. The germline V gene has CDR1 MDHEN and CDR2 SYDVKM. The CDR3 reads CASTKGGVWTGELFF. CDR3 nucleotides: TGTGCCAGCACCAAAGGGGGGGTATGGACCGGGGAGCTGTTTTTT.

This clonotype has a count of ten or more. CDR3 amino acids: CSASGTGGYEQYF. The DNA for the CDR3 is TGCAGTGCTAGTGGGACAGGGGGTTACGAGCAGTACTTC. V gene TRBV20-1 combines with J gene TRBJ2-7, with TRBD1 matching over 11 bases. Germline V CDR1 and CDR2: DFQATT, SNEGSKA (reference sequence). V dropped 3 bases and J dropped 4; count of bases not matched to a gene: 2. The CDR3 totals 13 residues.

This clonotype was detected a few times. The chain recombines TRBV11-2 with TRBJ2-7, with 10 positions matching TRBD2. The CDR3 length is 14 residues. Per the germline V gene, CDR1 is SGHAT and CDR2 is FQNNGV. Trimming cost V 9 bases and J 2 bases; bases outside gene matches: 7. CDR3 sequence: CASAQREGPYEQYF. CDR3 DNA: TGTGCCAGTGCTCAGCGGGAGGGCCCCTACGAGCAGTACTTC.

The chain couples TRBV10-1 to TRBJ2-3, with 7 bases aligning to TRBD1. Germline CDR1 WNHNN, CDR2 SYGVQD (reference sequence). This CDR3 is 16 amino acids long. Trimming cost V 5 bases and J 2 bases; bases outside gene matches: 10. The CDR3 DNA sequence: TGCGCCAGCAGTACAACCCGGGACAGCAACACAGATACGCAGTATTTT. Translated: CASSTTRDSNTDTQYF.

This clonotype was observed a handful of times. V and J are TRBV6-1 and TRBJ2-2; 9 bases fit TRBD2. CDR3 length: 16 amino acids. Germline loops: CDR1 MNHNS, CDR2 SASEGT. After removal of 4 bases from V and 5 bases from J, the junction contained 8 bases not matched to a gene. The CDR3 region is CASSAATSGGTGELFF. In DNA form, the CDR3 reads TGTGCCAGCAGTGCCGCGACTAGCGGAGGTACCGGGGAGCTGTTTTTT.

This clonotype was seen a handful of times. V gene TRBV3-1 combines with J gene TRBJ2-1; D assignment may be TRBD1 or TRBD2 (6 bases each). The CDR3 has 15 amino acids. Germline-derived CDR1 and CDR2 are LGHDT and YNNKEL (reference sequence). CDR3 amino acids: CASRGRDNSYNEQFF. The DNA for the CDR3 is TGTGCGTCCCGGGGGCGGGACAACTCCTACAATGAGCAGTTCTTC.

This sequence joins TRBV6-5 and TRBJ2-6; TRBD1 matches 9 bases. The germline gives CDR1 MNHEY, CDR2 SVGAGI. J lost 4 bases, V lost 4 bases, and 5 bases had no gene match. The CDR3 is 16 amino acids. The CDR3 bases are TGTGCCAGCAGTTCAGACAGGGGGTTAGGGGCCAACGTCCTGACTTTC. Encoded protein: CASSSDRGLGANVLTF.

This clonotype has only a few counts. This chain connects TRBV6-1 to TRBJ2-5; no firm D call. Trimming cost V 3 bases and J 2 bases, with 10 bases left between them. CDR1 and CDR2 from the germline V gene are MNHNS and SASEGT. There are 14 residues in the CDR3. The CDR3 protein is CASSEGNSQETQYF. CDR3 nucleotides: TGTGCCAGCAGTGAGGGGAACTCTCAAGAGACCCAGTACTTC.

This clonotype was counted a few times. An end of the junction differs from the germline gene, which may be a read error. The CDR3 nucleotides are TGTACCAGTGAGGTTGAGCGGGGGTCCTACGAGCAGTACTTC. This translates into CTSEVERGSYEQYF. The chain combines TRBV6-1 with TRBJ2-7; 8 positions agree with TRBD2. The CDR3 has 14 residues. Germline CDR1 MNHNS, CDR2 SASEGT.

The chain links TRBV20-1 to TRBJ2-7; 10 nucleotides align to TRBD2. V was pared by 6 bases and J by 3 bases, with 5 bases of the junction left unmatched. This CDR3 contains 13 residues. Per the germline V gene, CDR1 is DFQATT and CDR2 is SNEGSKA (reference sequence). CDR3 in DNA: TGCAGTGCCAATGGACTAGCGGACTACGAGCAGTACTTC. As protein: CSANGLADYEQYF.

There are many counts of this clonotype. The junction does not match germline at one end; this may be a read error. The chain couples TRBV5-1 to TRBJ2-2; D ambiguous. CDR3 length: 13 residues. Germline CDR1 SGHRS, CDR2 YFSETQ. CDR3: CASSLGTAGELFF. CDR3 bases: TGTGCCAGCAGCTTAGGCACCGCCGGGGAGCTGTTTTTT. The full variable domain, rest sourced from reference TRBV5-1 and TRBJ2-2, is KAGVTQTPRYLIKTRGQQVTLSCSPISGHRSVSWYQQTPGQGLQFLFEYFSETQRNKGNFPGRFSGRQFSNSRSEMNVSTLELGDSALYLCASSLGTAGELFFGEGSRLTVL.

The chain couples TRBV27 to TRBJ2-7; 9 bases fit TRBD2. The ends lost 8 bases at V and 6 bases at J; junction bases unmatched: 14. This CDR3 region has 15 residues. The V gene's germline CDR1 is MNHEY and CDR2 SMNVEV (reference sequence). The CDR3 DNA follows: TGTGCCAGCGGACGGGGATTTAGCGGGAGTTCCGAGCAGTACTTC. As protein: CASGRGFSGSSEQYF.

V and J are TRBV19 and TRBJ2-3, with D perhaps matching TRBD1 (5 bases). V was pared by 3 bases and J by 6 bases, with 13 bases between. The germline V gene encodes CDR1 LNHDA and CDR2 SQIVND (reference sequence). This CDR3 comprises 14 residues. The CDR3 protein is CASSIQAGLDTQYF. CDR3 DNA: TGTGCCAGTAGTATTCAGGCAGGGTTGGATACGCAGTATTTT. Full variable domain (outside the CDR3, taken from reference TRBV19 and TRBJ2-3): DGGITQSPKYLFRKEGQNVTLSCEQNLNHDAMYWYRQDPGQGLRLIYYSQIVNDFQKGDIAEGYSVSREKKESFPLTVTSAQKNPTAFYLCASSIQAGLDTQYFGPGTRLTVL.

The chain is built from TRBV2 and TRBJ2-3, with D perhaps TRBD2 (5 bases). Germline V lookup: CDR1 SNHLY, CDR2 FYNNEI. This CDR3 spans 16 amino acids. V shed 1 base and J shed 1 base, with 12 bases lying between them. CDR3 sequence: CASSEGRGWGTDTQYF. In DNA form, the CDR3 reads TGTGCCAGCAGTGAAGGTCGGGGATGGGGCACAGATACGCAGTATTTT.

The CDR3 DNA follows: TGTGCCAGCAGTCTAGCGGGAGGGAACATTCAGTACTTC. As protein: CASSLAGGNIQYF. V and J are TRBV28 and TRBJ2-4, with 12 positions matching TRBD2. This CDR3 spans 13 amino acids. V gave up 5 bases and J gave up 7 bases; unmatched junction bases: 0. Germline CDR1 and CDR2: MDHEN and SYDVKM.

The chain joins TRBV29-1 to TRBJ1-1; 9 bases agree with TRBD1. This CDR3 region has 18 residues. CDR1 and CDR2 (germline): SQVTM, ANQGSEA. The V gene end was trimmed by 6 bases and the J gene end by 0 bases; junction bases not matched to a gene: 17. CDR3 DNA: TGCAGCGTCGTAGGGGGACAGGGTTTAATTCTAGTGAACACTGAAGCTTTCTTT. It specifies CSVVGGQGLILVNTEAFF. Full variable domain (outside the CDR3, taken from reference TRBV29-1 and TRBJ1-1): SAVISQKPSRDICQRGTSLTIQCQVDSQVTMMFWYRQQPGQSLTLIATANQGSEATYESGFVIDKFPISRPNLTFSTLTVSNMSPEDSSIYLCSVVGGQGLILVNTEAFFGQGTRLTVV.

This clonotype was counted only a few times. This chain links TRBV6-4 with TRBJ1-1; D is unresolved. The V gene's germline CDR1 is MRHNA and CDR2 SNTAGT. The CDR3 is made up of 13 amino acids. Trimming removed 7 bases from V and 0 bases from J, with 9 bases in between. CDR3: CASIPKMNTEAFF. CDR3 DNA sequence: TGTGCCAGCATCCCCAAAATGAACACTGAAGCTTTCTTT.

This clonotype was seen only a few times. The chain combines TRBV7-2 with TRBJ2-1; a possible D gene is TRBD1 (5 bases). CDR1 and CDR2 (germline): SGHTA, FQGNSA. V lost 0 bases and J 7 bases, leaving 19 bases between the germline ends. The CDR3 sequence is 17 residues long. CDR3 residues: CASSLAWSGIIINEQFF. CDR3 sequence (DNA): TGTGCCAGCAGCTTAGCGTGGTCAGGGATAATAATAAATGAGCAGTTCTTC.

The chain recombines TRBV2 with TRBJ2-4; 7 bases are a match to TRBD2. This CDR3 spans 14 amino acids. Per the germline V gene, CDR1 is SNHLY and CDR2 is FYNNEI. The V and J ends lost 6 bases and 4 bases, in that order; junction bases with no gene match: 6. Here the CDR3 reads CASRAWGGKNIQYF. CDR3 sequence (DNA): TGTGCCAGCAGGGCCTGGGGGGGGAAAAACATTCAGTACTTC.